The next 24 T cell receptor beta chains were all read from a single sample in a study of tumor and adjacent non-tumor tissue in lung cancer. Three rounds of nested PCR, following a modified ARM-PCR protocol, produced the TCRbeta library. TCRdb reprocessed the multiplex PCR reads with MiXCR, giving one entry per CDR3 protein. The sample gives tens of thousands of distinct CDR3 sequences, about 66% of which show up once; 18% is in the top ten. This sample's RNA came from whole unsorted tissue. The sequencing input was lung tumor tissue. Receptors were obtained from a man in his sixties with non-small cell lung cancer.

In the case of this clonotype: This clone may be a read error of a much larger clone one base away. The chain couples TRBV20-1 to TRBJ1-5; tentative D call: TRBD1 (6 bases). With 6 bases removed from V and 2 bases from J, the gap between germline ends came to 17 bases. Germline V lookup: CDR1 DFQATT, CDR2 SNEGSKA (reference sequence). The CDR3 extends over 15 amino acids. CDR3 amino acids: CSATPGTRGNQPQHF. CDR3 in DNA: TGCAGTGCCACTCCCGGGACAAGAGGCAATCAGCCCCAGCATTTT.

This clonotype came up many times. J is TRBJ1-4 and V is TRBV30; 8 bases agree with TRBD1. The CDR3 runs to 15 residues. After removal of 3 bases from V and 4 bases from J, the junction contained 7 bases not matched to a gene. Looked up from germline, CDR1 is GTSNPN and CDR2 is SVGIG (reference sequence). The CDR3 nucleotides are TGTGCCTGGAGGAAAACAGGGGGGCATAATGAAAAACTGTTTTTT. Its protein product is CAWRKTGGHNEKLFF.

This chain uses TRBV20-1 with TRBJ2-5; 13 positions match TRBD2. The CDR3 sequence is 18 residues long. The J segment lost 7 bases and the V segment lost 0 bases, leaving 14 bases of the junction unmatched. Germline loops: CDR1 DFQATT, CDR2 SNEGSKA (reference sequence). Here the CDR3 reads CSARDGELAGGTKATQYF. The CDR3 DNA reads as TGCAGTGCTAGAGATGGGGAACTAGCGGGGGGGACAAAAGCGACCCAGTACTTC.

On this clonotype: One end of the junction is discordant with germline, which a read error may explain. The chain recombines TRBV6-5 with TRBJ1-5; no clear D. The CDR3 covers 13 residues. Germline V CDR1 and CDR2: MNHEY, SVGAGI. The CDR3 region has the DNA TGTACCAGCAGTGGAGGGTCTGGACAGCCCCAGCATTTT. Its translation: CTSSGGSGQPQHF.

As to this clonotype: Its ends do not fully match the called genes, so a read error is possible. The CDR3 here is CASSLQRDLTVELFF. Here the CDR3 DNA reads TGTGCCAGCAGTTTGCAGCGGGATCTCACCGTGGAGTTGTTTTTT. V usage is TRBV6-6 and J usage is TRBJ2-2; 7 positions agree with TRBD2. CDR1 is MNHNY and CDR2 is SVGAGI in the germline V gene (reference sequence). This CDR3 is built from 15 residues.

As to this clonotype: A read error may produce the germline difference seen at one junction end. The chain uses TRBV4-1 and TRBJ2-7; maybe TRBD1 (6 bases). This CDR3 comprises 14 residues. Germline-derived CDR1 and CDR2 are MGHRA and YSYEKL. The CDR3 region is CASSRTEGGYEQHF. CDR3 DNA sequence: TGCGCCAGCAGCCGGACAGAGGGCGGCTACGAGCAGCACTTC.

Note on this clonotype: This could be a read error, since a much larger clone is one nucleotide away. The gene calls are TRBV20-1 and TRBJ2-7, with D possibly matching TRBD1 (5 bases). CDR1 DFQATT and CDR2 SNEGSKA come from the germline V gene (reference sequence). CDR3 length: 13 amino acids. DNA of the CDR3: TGCAGTGCCAGTCATAGGGGCTCCAACGAGCAGTACTTC. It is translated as CSASHRGSNEQYF.

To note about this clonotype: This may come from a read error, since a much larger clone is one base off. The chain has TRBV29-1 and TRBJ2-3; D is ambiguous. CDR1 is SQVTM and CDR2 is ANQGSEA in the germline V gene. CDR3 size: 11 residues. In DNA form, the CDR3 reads TGCAGCGTCCTAATCACAGATGCGCAGTATTTT. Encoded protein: CSVLITDAQYF.

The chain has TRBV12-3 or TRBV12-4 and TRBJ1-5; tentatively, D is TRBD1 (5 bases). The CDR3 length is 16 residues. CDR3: CVSSLAPRGSNQPQHF. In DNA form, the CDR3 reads TGTGTTAGCAGTTTAGCCCCGAGGGGTAGCAATCAGCCCCAGCATTTT.

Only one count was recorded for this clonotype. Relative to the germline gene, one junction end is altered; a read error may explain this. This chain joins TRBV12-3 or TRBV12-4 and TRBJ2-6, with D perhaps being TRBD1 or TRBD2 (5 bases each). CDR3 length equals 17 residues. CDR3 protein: CASSPGTSVSGTNVLTF. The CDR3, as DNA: TGTGCCAGCAGTCCTGGAACTTCTGTCTCTGGGACCAACGTCCTGACGTTC.

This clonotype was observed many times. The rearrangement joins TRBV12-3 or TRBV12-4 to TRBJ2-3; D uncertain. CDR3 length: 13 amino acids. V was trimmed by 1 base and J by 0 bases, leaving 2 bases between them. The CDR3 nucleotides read TGTGCCAGCAGTTTAGTTAGCACAGATACGCAGTATTTT. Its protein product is CASSLVSTDTQYF.

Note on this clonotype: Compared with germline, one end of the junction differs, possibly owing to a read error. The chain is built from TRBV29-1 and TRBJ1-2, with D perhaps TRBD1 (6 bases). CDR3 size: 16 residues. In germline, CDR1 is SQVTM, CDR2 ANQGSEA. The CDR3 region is CSVEAGGLMTDYGYIF. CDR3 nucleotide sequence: TGCAGCGTTGAGGCGGGGGGCTTGATGACGGACTATGGCTACATCTTC.

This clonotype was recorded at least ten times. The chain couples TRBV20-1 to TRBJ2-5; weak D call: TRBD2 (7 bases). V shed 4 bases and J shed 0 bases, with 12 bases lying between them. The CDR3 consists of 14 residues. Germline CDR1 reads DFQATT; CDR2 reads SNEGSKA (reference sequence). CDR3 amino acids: CSAKRGAHQETQYF. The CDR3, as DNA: TGCAGTGCTAAACGGGGGGCCCACCAAGAGACCCAGTACTTC.

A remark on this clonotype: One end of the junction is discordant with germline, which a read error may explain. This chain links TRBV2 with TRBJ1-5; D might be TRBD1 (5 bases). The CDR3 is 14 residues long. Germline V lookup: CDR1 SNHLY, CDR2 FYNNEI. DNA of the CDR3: TGTGTCAGCAGTGGAGGGGCCGGGGATCAGCCCCAGCATTTT. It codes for CVSSGGAGDQPQHF.

The CDR3 protein is CASSTGLAAYYEQYF. The DNA for the CDR3 is TGCGCCAGCAGCACGGGACTAGCGGCCTACTACGAGCAGTACTTC. The rearrangement joins TRBV5-1 to TRBJ2-7, with 11 bases that match TRBD2. The CDR3 is 15 residues long. Per germline, CDR1 SGHRS and CDR2 YFSETQ. J gave up 3 bases and V 4 bases, and 6 bases lay outside the gene matches.

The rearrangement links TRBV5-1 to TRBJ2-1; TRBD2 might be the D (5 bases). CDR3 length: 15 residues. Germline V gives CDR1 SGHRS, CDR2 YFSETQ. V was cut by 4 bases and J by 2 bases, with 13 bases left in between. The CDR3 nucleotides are TGCGCCAGCAGCACCTCTAGCTTAGCCTACAATGAGCAGTTCTTC. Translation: CASSTSSLAYNEQFF.

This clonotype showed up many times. The CDR3 loop reads CASSVWRSAGGLGTQYF. CDR3 sequence (DNA): TGTGCCAGCAGTGTTTGGCGGAGCGCGGGGGGGCTGGGGACCCAGTACTTC. The chain links TRBV5-4 to TRBJ2-5; 9 bases line up with TRBD2. The V gene end was trimmed by 5 bases and the J gene end by 7 bases; junction bases not matched to a gene: 18. CDR3 length: 17 amino acids. In germline, CDR1 is SGHNT, CDR2 YYREEE (reference sequence).

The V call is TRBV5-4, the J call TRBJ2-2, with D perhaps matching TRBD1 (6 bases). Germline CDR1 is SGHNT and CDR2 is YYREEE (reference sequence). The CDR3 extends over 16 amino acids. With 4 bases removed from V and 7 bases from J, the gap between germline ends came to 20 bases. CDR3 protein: CASSLGTPADIGELFF. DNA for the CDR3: TGTGCCAGCAGCCTAGGGACACCCGCGGACATCGGGGAGCTGTTTTTT.

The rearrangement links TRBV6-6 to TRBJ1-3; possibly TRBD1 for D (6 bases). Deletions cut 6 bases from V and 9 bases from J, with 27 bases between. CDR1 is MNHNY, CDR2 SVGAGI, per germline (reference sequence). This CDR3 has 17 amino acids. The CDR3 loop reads CASRYNRAGENVSTIYF. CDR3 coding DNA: TGTGCCAGCAGATATAATCGGGCAGGGGAGAATGTAAGCACCATATATTTT.

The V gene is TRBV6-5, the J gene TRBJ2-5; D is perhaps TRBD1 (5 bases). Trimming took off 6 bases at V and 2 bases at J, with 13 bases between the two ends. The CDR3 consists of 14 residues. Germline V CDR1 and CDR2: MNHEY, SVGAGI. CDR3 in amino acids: CASRTSAGQETQYF. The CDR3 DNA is TGTGCCAGCAGGACCAGCGCAGGGCAAGAGACCCAGTACTTC.

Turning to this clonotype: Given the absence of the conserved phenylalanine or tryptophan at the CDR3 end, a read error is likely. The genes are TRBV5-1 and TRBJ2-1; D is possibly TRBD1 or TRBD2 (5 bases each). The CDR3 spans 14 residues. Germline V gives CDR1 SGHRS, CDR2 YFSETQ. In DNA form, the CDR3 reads TGCGCCAACAGCAAGGGACCCACGGACCTTGAGCAGTTCTTA. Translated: CANSKGPTDLEQFL.

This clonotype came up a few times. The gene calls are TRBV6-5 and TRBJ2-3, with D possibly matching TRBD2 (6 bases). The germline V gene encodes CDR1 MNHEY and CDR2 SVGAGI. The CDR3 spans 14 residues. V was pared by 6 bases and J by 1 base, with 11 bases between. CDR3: CASRYAGRTDTQYF. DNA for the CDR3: TGTGCCAGCAGATATGCGGGGCGCACAGATACGCAGTATTTT.

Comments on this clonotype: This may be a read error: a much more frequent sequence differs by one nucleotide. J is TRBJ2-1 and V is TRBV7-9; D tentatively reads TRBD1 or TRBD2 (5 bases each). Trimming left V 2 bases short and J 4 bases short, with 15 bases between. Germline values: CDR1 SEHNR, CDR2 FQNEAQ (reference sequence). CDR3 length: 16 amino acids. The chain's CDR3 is CASSLCERGWYNEQFF. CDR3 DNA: TGTGCCAGCAGCTTATGCGAGAGGGGATGGTACAATGAGCAGTTCTTC.

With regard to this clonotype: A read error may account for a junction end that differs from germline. The CDR3 region is CDSPYRGRDGYTF. CDR3 DNA sequence: TGTGACAGCCCATACAGGGGGCGGGATGGCTACACCTTC. The chain employs TRBV12-3 or TRBV12-4 and TRBJ1-2, with TRBD1 matching over 9 bases. CDR3 size: 13 residues.